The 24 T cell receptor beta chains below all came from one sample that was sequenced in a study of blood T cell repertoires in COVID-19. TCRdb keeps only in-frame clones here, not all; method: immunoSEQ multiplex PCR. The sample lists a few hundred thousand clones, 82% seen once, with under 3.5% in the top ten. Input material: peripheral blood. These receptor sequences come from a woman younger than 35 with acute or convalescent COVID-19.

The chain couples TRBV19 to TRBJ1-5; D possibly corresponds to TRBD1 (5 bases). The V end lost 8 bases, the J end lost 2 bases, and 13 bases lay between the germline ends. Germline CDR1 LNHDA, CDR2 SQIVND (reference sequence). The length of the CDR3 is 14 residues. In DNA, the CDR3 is TGTGCCAGTGTTGGGGCCAGGGGCAATCAGCCCCAGCATTTT. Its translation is CASVGARGNQPQHF.

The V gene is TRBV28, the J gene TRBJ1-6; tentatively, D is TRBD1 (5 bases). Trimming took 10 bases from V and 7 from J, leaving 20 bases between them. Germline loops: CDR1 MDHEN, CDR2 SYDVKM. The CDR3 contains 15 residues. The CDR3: CATARDAGWNSPLHF. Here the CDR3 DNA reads TGTGCCACCGCACGCGACGCAGGGTGGAATTCACCCCTCCACTTT.

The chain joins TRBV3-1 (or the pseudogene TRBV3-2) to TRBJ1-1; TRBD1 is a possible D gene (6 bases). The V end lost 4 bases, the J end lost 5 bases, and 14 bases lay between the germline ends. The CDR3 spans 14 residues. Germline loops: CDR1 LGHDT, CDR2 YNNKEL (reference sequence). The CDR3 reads CASSRTQGRTEAFF. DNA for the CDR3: TGTGCCAGCAGCCGAACCCAGGGGCGGACTGAAGCTTTCTTT.

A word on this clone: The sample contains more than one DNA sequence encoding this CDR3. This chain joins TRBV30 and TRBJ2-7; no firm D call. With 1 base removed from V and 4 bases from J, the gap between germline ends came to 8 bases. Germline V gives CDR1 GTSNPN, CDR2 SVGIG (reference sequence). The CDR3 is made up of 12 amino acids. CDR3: CAWSGLSYEQYF. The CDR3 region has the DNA TGTGCCTGGAGTGGACTGTCTTACGAGCAGTACTTC.

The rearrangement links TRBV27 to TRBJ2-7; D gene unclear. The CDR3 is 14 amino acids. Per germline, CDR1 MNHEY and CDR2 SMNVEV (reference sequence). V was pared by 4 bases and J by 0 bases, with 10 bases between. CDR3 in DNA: TGTGCCAGCAGTTCTGCAGGCTTCTCCTACGAGCAGTACTTC. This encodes CASSSAGFSYEQYF.

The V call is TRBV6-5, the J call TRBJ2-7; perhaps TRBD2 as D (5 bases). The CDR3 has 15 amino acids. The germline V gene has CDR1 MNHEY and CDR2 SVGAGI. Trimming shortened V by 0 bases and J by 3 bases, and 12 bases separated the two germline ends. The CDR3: CASSYSGGRGYEQYF. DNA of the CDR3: TGTGCCAGCAGTTACTCTGGAGGACGCGGCTACGAGCAGTACTTC.

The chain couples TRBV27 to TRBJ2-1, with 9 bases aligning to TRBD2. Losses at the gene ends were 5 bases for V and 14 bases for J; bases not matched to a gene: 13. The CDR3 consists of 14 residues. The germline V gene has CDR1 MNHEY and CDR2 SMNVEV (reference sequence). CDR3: CASSPSTSGATEFF. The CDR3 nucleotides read TGTGCCAGCAGTCCGTCGACTAGCGGAGCAACGGAGTTCTTC.

This chain's CDR3 is CASSLTQGAGSPLHF. As DNA, the CDR3 is TGTGCCAGCAGTTTGACACAGGGGGCTGGTTCACCCCTCCACTTT. The chain carries TRBV6-5 and TRBJ1-6; 9 nucleotides match TRBD1. The CDR3 has 15 amino acids. V shed 4 bases, J shed 9 bases, and the junction held 7 bases outside the gene matches. CDR1 MNHEY and CDR2 SVGAGI come from the germline V gene.

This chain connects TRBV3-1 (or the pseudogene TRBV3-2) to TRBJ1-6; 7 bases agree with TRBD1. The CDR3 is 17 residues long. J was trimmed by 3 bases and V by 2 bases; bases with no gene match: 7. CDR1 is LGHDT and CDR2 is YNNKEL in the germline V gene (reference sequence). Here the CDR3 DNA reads TGTGCCAGCAGCCAATGTATCGACAGGGACTATAATTCACCCCTCCACTTT. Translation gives CASSQCIDRDYNSPLHF.

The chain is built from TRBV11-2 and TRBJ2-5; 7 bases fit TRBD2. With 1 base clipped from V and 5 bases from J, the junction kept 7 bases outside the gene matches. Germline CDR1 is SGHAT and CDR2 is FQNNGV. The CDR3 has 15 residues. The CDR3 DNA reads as TGTGCCAGCAGCTTAGTGACTAGCCGTCGTGAGACCCAGTACTTC. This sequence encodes CASSLVTSRRETQYF.

The CDR3 region has the DNA TGTGCCAGCAGCCTGGTGGCAGGGGCCGGCTACACCTTC. Amino acids: CASSLVAGAGYTF. V gene TRBV14 combines with J gene TRBJ1-2; tentative D call: TRBD1 (6 bases). The germline CDR1 and CDR2 sequences are SGHDN and FVKESK. Trimming removed 4 bases from V and 8 bases from J, with 14 bases in between. This CDR3 is 13 amino acids long.

CDR3 bases: TGTGCCAGCAGCACCAGTGCGGGAGTGGGTGCAGATACGCAGTATTTT. This translates into CASSTSAGVGADTQYF. V and J are TRBV9 and TRBJ2-3, with TRBD2 matching over 7 bases. The CDR3 loop spans 16 amino acids. The germline V gene encodes CDR1 SGDLS and CDR2 YYNGEE. The J segment lost 4 bases and the V segment lost 4 bases, leaving 12 bases of the junction unmatched.

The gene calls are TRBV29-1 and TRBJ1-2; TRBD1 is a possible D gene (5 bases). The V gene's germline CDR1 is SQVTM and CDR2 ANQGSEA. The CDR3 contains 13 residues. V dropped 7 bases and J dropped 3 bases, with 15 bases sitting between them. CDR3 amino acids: CSAGGGEYYGYTF. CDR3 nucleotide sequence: TGCAGCGCCGGGGGTGGAGAGTACTATGGCTACACCTTC.

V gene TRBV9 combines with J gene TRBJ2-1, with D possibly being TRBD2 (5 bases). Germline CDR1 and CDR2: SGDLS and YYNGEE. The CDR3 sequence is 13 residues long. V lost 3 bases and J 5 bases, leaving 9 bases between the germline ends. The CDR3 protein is CASSDSGNNEQFF. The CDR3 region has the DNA TGTGCCAGCAGCGACAGCGGCAACAATGAGCAGTTCTTC.

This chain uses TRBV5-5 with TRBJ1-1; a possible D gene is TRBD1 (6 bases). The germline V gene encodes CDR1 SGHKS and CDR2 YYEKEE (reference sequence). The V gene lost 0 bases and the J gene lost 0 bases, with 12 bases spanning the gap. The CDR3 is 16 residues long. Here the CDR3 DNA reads TGTGCCAGCAGCTTGGTAGACAGGTCCATGAACACTGAAGCTTTCTTT. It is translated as CASSLVDRSMNTEAFF.

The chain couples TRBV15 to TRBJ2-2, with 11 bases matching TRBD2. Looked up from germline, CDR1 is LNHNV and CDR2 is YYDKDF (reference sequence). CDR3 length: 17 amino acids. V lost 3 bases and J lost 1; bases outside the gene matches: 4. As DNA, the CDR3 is TGTGCCACCAGCAGGGACCTAGCGGGAGGGAACACCGGGGAGCTGTTTTTT. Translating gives CATSRDLAGGNTGELFF.

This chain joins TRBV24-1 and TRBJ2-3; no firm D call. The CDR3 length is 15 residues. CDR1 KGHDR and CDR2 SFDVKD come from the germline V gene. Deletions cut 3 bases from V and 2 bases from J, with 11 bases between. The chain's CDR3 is CATSDPRSTTDTQYF. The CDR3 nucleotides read TGTGCCACCAGTGATCCGAGGTCGACCACAGATACGCAGTATTTT.

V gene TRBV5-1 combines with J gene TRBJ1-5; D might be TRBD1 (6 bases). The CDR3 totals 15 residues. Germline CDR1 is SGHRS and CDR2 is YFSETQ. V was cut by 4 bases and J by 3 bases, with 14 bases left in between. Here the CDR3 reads CASSPQGQTNQPQHF. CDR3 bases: TGCGCCAGCAGCCCCCAGGGGCAGACCAATCAGCCCCAGCATTTT.

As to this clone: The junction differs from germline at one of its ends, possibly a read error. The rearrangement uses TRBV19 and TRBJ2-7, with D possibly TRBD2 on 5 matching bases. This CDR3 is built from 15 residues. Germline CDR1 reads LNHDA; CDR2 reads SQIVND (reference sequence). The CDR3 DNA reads TGTGCCAGTAGTATAGATGTAGGGAGCTCCAACGAGCAGTACTTC. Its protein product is CASSIDVGSSNEQYF.

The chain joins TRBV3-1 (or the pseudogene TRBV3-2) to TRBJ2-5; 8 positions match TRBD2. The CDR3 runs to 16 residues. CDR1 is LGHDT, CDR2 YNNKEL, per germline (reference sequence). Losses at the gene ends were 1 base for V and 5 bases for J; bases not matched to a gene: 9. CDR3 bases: TGTGCCAGCAGCCAAGCCGGGACTAGGCCCTCGGAGACCCAGTACTTC. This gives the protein CASSQAGTRPSETQYF.

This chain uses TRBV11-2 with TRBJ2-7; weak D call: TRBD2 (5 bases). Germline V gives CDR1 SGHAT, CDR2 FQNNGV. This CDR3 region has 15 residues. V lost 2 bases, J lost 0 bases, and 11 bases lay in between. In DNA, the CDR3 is TGTGCCAGCAGCTTAAACGGGATTATCTCCTACGAGCAGTACTTC. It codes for CASSLNGIISYEQYF.

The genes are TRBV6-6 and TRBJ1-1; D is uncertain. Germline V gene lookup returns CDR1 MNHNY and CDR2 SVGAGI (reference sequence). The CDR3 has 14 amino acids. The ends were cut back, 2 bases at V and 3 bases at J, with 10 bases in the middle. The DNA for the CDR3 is TGTGCCAGCAGTTACCCTGAGGGAGACACTGAAGCTTTCTTT. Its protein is CASSYPEGDTEAFF.

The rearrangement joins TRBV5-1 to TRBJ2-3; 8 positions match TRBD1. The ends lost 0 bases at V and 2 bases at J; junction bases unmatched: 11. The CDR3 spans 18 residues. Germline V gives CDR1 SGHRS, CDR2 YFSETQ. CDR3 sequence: CASSLAINRGLSTDTQYF. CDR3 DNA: TGCGCCAGCAGCTTGGCAATTAACAGGGGGTTGTCCACAGATACGCAGTATTTT. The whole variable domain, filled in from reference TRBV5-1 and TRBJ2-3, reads KAGVTQTPRYLIKTRGQQVTLSCSPISGHRSVSWYQQTPGQGLQFLFEYFSETQRNKGNFPGRFSGRQFSNSRSEMNVSTLELGDSALYLCASSLAINRGLSTDTQYFGPGTRLTVL.

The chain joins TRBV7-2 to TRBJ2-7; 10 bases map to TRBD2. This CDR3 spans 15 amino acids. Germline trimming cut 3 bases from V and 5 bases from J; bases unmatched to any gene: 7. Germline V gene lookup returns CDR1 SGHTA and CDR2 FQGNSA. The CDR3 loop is CASSFPTSGSHEQYF. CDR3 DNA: TGTGCCAGCAGCTTCCCGACTAGCGGGTCCCACGAGCAGTACTTC.